These 10 T cell receptor beta chains were all obtained from the same sample, sequenced in a study of OX40 agonist ivuxolimab in advanced cancers. TCRdb's copy holds only in-frame clones and misses some; the assay was immunoSEQ multiplex PCR. The sample lists 75,000 to 100,000 clones, around 86% occurring once. The starting material was CD4+ or CD8+ T cells sorted from blood, obtained in a trial of the OX40 agonist ivuxolimab. These receptor sequences come from an adult with an advanced solid tumor such as melanoma, head and neck, liver or kidney cancer.

This clone has only a few counts. The chain employs TRBV9 and TRBJ2-1; 12 nucleotides agree with TRBD2. Per germline, CDR1 SGDLS and CDR2 YYNGEE. The length of the CDR3 is 15 residues. V gave up 2 bases and J gave up 6 bases; unmatched junction bases: 3. CDR3 sequence reads: CASSVTSGSLNEQFF. The CDR3 DNA reads TGTGCCAGCAGCGTGACTAGCGGGAGCCTCAATGAGCAGTTCTTC.

This clone was counted a single time. The V call is TRBV9, the J call TRBJ1-3, with D unclear. Germline CDR1 is SGDLS and CDR2 is YYNGEE. V dropped 4 bases and J dropped 4 bases, with 15 bases sitting between them. The CDR3 is 15 residues long. CDR3: CASSPPRERGNTIYF. CDR3 nucleotide sequence: TGTGCCAGCAGCCCTCCTCGTGAGAGGGGAAACACCATATATTTT.

The chain is built from TRBV27 and TRBJ2-2; D is undetermined. Trimming removed 5 bases at V and 5 bases at J, with 3 bases between. The CDR3 sequence is 11 residues long. CDR1 and CDR2 (germline): MNHEY, SMNVEV (reference sequence). The CDR3 here is CASSRTGELFF. DNA of the CDR3: TGTGCCAGCAGTCGGACCGGGGAGCTGTTTTTT.

The chain joins TRBV28 to TRBJ2-2, with D possibly matching TRBD1 (5 bases). V lost 5 bases and J lost 7, with 8 bases in between. CDR1 is MDHEN and CDR2 is SYDVKM in the germline V gene. The CDR3 is 12 residues long. The DNA for the CDR3 is TGTGCCAGCAGTGCTGACAGCGGGGAGCTGTTTTTT. This translates into CASSADSGELFF.

This chain uses TRBV5-1 with TRBJ2-1; the match to TRBD2 covers 10 bases. Germline V CDR1 and CDR2: SGHRS, YFSETQ. Germline trimming cut 0 bases from V and 4 bases from J; bases unmatched to any gene: 4. The CDR3 has 16 amino acids. CDR3 residues: CASSLGVSGRYNEQFF. The CDR3 DNA is TGCGCCAGCAGCTTGGGGGTTAGCGGGAGGTACAATGAGCAGTTCTTC.

The chain carries TRBV7-9 and TRBJ2-3; 10 bases align to TRBD2. J gave up 4 bases and V 4 bases, and 8 bases lay outside the gene matches. This CDR3 is built from 16 residues. Germline CDR1 SEHNR, CDR2 FQNEAQ (reference sequence). CDR3 amino acids: CASSSLAGEGSDTQYF. DNA for the CDR3: TGTGCCAGCAGCTCTCTAGCGGGAGAGGGCTCAGATACGCAGTATTTT. The full variable domain, its missing parts supplied by reference TRBV7-9 and TRBJ2-3, is DTGVSQNPRHKITKRGQNVTFRCDPISEHNRLYWYRQTLGQGPEFLTYFQNEAQLEKSRLLSDRFSAERPKGSFSTLEIQRTEQGDSAMYLCASSSLAGEGSDTQYFGPGTRLTVL.

The chain has TRBV19 and TRBJ2-7; 9 bases map to TRBD1. This CDR3 region has 14 residues. V dropped 3 bases and J dropped 3; count of bases not matched to a gene: 3. The V gene's germline CDR1 is LNHDA and CDR2 SQIVND (reference sequence). This CDR3 is CASSMQTGGYEQYF. DNA of the CDR3: TGTGCCAGTAGTATGCAGACAGGGGGCTACGAGCAGTACTTC.

The rearrangement links TRBV2 to TRBJ1-4; 9 bases are a match to TRBD1. The V gene's germline CDR1 is SNHLY and CDR2 FYNNEI. The CDR3 has 13 residues. With 4 bases clipped from V and 7 bases from J, the junction kept 1 base outside the gene matches. CDR3 DNA: TGTGCCAGCAGTGGGGACAGGGCTGAAAAACTGTTTTTT. It is translated as CASSGDRAEKLFF.

The rearrangement joins TRBV6-5 to TRBJ2-5, with 16 bases identical to TRBD2. This CDR3 is 15 amino acids long. V lost 6 bases to trimming and J lost 5 bases; unmatched junction nucleotides: 3. Germline values: CDR1 MNHEY, CDR2 SVGAGI. CDR3 nucleotides: TGTGCCAGCAGGGGACTAGCGGGAGGGACGGAGACCCAGTACTTC. Amino acid sequence: CASRGLAGGTETQYF.

This chain uses TRBV7-9 with TRBJ1-1, with 8 bases aligning to TRBD1. With V trimmed by 6 bases and J by 1 base, 4 bases remained unmatched. The CDR3 totals 14 residues. CDR1 and CDR2 (germline): SEHNR, FQNEAQ (reference sequence). CDR3 coding DNA: TGTGCCAGCAGTCCGACAGGGGCGAACACTGAAGCTTTCTTT. Encoded protein: CASSPTGANTEAFF.